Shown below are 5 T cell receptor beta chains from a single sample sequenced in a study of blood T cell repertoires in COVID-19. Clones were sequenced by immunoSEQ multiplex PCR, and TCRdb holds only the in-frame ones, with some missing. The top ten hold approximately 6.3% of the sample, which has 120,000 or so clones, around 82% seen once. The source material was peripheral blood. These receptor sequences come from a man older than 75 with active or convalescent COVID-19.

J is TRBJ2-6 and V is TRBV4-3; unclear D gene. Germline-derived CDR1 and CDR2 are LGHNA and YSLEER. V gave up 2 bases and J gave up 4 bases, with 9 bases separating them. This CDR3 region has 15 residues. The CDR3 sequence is CASSQLTVGANVLTF. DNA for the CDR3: TGCGCCAGCAGCCAACTAACTGTGGGGGCCAACGTCCTGACTTTC.

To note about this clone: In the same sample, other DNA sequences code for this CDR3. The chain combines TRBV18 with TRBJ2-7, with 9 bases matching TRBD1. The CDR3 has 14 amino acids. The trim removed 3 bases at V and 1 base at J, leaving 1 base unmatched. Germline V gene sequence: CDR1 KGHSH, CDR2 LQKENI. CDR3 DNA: TGTGCCAGCTCACCGGGGACAGGGTCCTACGAGCAGTACTTC. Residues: CASSPGTGSYEQYF. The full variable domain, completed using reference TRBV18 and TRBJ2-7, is NAGVMQNPRHLVRRRGQEARLRCSPMKGHSHVYWYRQLPEEGLKFMVYLQKENIIDESGMPKERFSAEFPKEGPSILRIQQVVRGDSAAYFCASSPGTGSYEQYFGPGTRLTVT.

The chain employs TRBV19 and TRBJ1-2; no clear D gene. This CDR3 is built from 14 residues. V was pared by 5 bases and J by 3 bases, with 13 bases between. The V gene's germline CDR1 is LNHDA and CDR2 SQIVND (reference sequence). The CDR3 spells CASSSLTGYYGYTF. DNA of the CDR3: TGTGCCAGTAGTTCCTTAACCGGTTACTATGGCTACACCTTC.

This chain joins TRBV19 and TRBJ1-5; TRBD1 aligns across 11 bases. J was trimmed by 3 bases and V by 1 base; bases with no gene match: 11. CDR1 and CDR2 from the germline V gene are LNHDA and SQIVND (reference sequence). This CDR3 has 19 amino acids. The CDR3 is CASSIVAGTGGYNNQPQHF. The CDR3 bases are TGTGCCAGTAGTATAGTCGCCGGGACAGGGGGTTATAACAATCAGCCCCAGCATTTT. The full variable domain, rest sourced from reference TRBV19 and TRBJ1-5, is DGGITQSPKYLFRKEGQNVTLSCEQNLNHDAMYWYRQDPGQGLRLIYYSQIVNDFQKGDIAEGYSVSREKKESFPLTVTSAQKNPTAFYLCASSIVAGTGGYNNQPQHFGDGTRLSIL.

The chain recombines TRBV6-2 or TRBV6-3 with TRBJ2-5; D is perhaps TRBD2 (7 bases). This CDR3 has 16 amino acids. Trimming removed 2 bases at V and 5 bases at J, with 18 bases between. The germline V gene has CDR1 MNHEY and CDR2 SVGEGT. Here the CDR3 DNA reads TGTGCCAGCAGTTACCTGAGGGGGGGCTGGGAGGAGACCCAGTACTTC. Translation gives CASSYLRGGWEETQYF.